This entry lists 32 T cell receptor beta chains sequenced from one sample in a study of control samples from healthy donors and cancer patients. This table comes from immunoSEQ multiplex PCR, and its TCRdb copy is limited to in-frame clones, with some not included. The sample contains around 77,000 clones, 85% to 95% of which appear only once. Sequencing was performed on blood. All receptors derive from a woman in her sixties in good health.

The CDR3, as DNA: TGTGCCAGCAGGACACGGGGGGTCGGCACAGATACGCAGTATTTT. Its translation is CASRTRGVGTDTQYF. The chain couples TRBV28 to TRBJ2-3; 7 bases agree with TRBD2. V trimming: 6 bases; J trimming: 1 base; junction bases outside the gene matches: 7. Germline assignment: CDR1 MDHEN and CDR2 SYDVKM. The CDR3 is 15 amino acids.

V gene TRBV24-1 combines with J gene TRBJ1-6, with D unclear. Trimming left V 12 bases short and J 11 bases short, with 4 bases between. Germline CDR1 KGHDR, CDR2 SFDVKD. The CDR3 has 8 residues. CDR3 amino acids: CAPPPLHF. CDR3 bases: TGTGCCCCTCCACCCCTCCACTTT.

The V gene is TRBV5-4, the J gene TRBJ2-3; 8 nucleotides line up with TRBD2. The CDR3 totals 15 residues. The V segment lost 0 bases and the J segment 4 bases; nucleotides outside the gene matches: 4. The germline V gene has CDR1 SGHNT and CDR2 YYREEE (reference sequence). The chain's CDR3 is CASSLGSGGADTQYF. The CDR3 nucleotides are TGTGCCAGCAGCTTGGGTTCGGGAGGGGCAGATACGCAGTATTTT.

The chain recombines TRBV19 with TRBJ1-1; D remains ambiguous. Germline V gives CDR1 LNHDA, CDR2 SQIVND (reference sequence). CDR3 length equals 16 residues. Trimming shortened V by 4 bases and J by 1 base, and 16 bases separated the two germline ends. CDR3 in amino acids: CASSNGRTRENTEAFF. The CDR3 DNA reads TGTGCCAGTAGTAACGGGAGGACTAGGGAGAACACTGAAGCTTTCTTT.

The chain recombines TRBV30 with TRBJ1-1; maybe TRBD1 (5 bases). Trimming cost V 5 bases and J 6 bases, with 16 bases left between them. The CDR3 loop spans 13 amino acids. CDR1 is GTSNPN, CDR2 SVGIG, per germline (reference sequence). In DNA form, the CDR3 reads TGTGCCTGGGGCAACGGGGGATCGGCTGAAGCTTTCTTT. Its protein is CAWGNGGSAEAFF.

This sequence joins TRBV6-5 and TRBJ2-1; D gene uncertain. CDR3 length: 13 residues. Germline assignment: CDR1 MNHEY and CDR2 SVGAGI. V shed 8 bases and J shed 0 bases, with 8 bases lying between them. The CDR3 loop reads CASQENSYNEQFF. CDR3 DNA sequence: TGTGCCAGCCAGGAGAACTCCTACAATGAGCAGTTCTTC.

The genes are TRBV28 and TRBJ1-1; D ambiguous. V lost 7 bases, J lost 0 bases, and 9 bases lay in between. Germline V gene data show CDR1 as MDHEN and CDR2 as SYDVKM. The length of the CDR3 is 13 residues. The CDR3 reads CASTVGLNTEAFF. The CDR3 DNA reads TGTGCCAGCACAGTAGGGTTGAACACTGAAGCTTTCTTT.

Points on this clone: At one of its ends the junction is not consistent with the germline gene, which may arise from a read error. The chain employs TRBV10-2 and TRBJ2-5; D may be TRBD1 or TRBD2 (5 bases each). Per the germline V gene, CDR1 is WSHSY and CDR2 is SAAADI. This CDR3 is built from 15 residues. This chain's CDR3 is CASSEWTDMRAAQYF. The CDR3 DNA reads TGCGCCAGCAGCGAGTGGACGGACATGAGGGCGGCCCAGTACTTC.

The sample holds one count of this clone. The chain carries TRBV6-2 or TRBV6-3 and TRBJ1-5; maybe TRBD1 (5 bases). The CDR3 consists of 15 residues. V lost 6 bases and J lost 4, with 16 bases in between. Looked up from germline, CDR1 is MNHEY and CDR2 is SVGEGT. As DNA, the CDR3 is TGTGCCAGCAGCCGCCTGGGGGAAGTAAATCAGCCCCAGCATTTT. This gives the protein CASSRLGEVNQPQHF.

Only a few counts were recorded for this clone. The gene calls are TRBV5-1 and TRBJ2-3, with D maybe TRBD1 (6 bases). The length of the CDR3 is 15 residues. Per the germline V gene, CDR1 is SGHRS and CDR2 is YFSETQ. Between the trimmed V and J ends, which lost 8 bases and 4 bases, there was a span of 20 bases. The CDR3 is CASMNPKGVADTQYF. The CDR3 region has the DNA TGCGCCAGTATGAATCCAAAGGGGGTAGCAGATACGCAGTATTTT.

V is TRBV7-9 and J is TRBJ1-5, with 9 nucleotides matching TRBD1. Germline V gene data show CDR1 as SEHNR and CDR2 as FQNEAQ (reference sequence). This CDR3 contains 15 residues. J was trimmed by 6 bases and V by 4 bases; bases with no gene match: 7. CDR3 region: CASSSWTGVAQPQHF. The CDR3 coding sequence is TGTGCCAGCAGCTCATGGACAGGGGTGGCTCAGCCCCAGCATTTT.

The rearrangement links TRBV2 to TRBJ2-5; D might be TRBD2 (7 bases). Germline V gene sequence: CDR1 SNHLY, CDR2 FYNNEI. V lost 2 bases and J 5 bases, leaving 15 bases between the germline ends. The CDR3 spans 15 residues. The CDR3 here is CASSERGGAGETQYF. The CDR3 DNA follows: TGTGCCAGCAGTGAAAGGGGGGGCGCCGGGGAGACCCAGTACTTC.

The chain couples TRBV9 to TRBJ2-1, with D possibly matching TRBD2 (6 bases). The V end was cut by 3 bases, the J end by 2 bases, with 12 bases between. The CDR3 consists of 15 residues. The germline gives CDR1 SGDLS, CDR2 YYNGEE. CDR3 DNA sequence: TGTGCCAGCAGCGCCTCGGGACTGACCTACAATGAGCAGTTCTTC. Amino acids: CASSASGLTYNEQFF.

V is TRBV9 and J is TRBJ2-7, with TRBD1 as a possible D gene (6 bases). The germline gives CDR1 SGDLS, CDR2 YYNGEE. Deletions cut 0 bases from V and 1 base from J, with 11 bases between. The CDR3 has 15 amino acids. CDR3 region: CASSVGGQLSYEQYF. The CDR3 coding sequence is TGTGCCAGCAGCGTAGGAGGACAGCTTTCCTACGAGCAGTACTTC.

V gene TRBV19 combines with J gene TRBJ2-1; 13 positions agree with TRBD2. Losses at the gene ends were 5 bases for V and 7 bases for J; bases not matched to a gene: 14. This CDR3 has 18 amino acids. The germline CDR1 and CDR2 sequences are LNHDA and SQIVND (reference sequence). As DNA, the CDR3 is TGTGCCAGTAGTCCTACTAGCGGGAGGGCCGCCGGGAGAAATGAGCAGTTCTTC. Amino acid sequence: CASSPTSGRAAGRNEQFF. Supplemented by reference TRBV19 and TRBJ2-1, the full variable domain reads DGGITQSPKYLFRKEGQNVTLSCEQNLNHDAMYWYRQDPGQGLRLIYYSQIVNDFQKGDIAEGYSVSREKKESFPLTVTSAQKNPTAFYLCASSPTSGRAAGRNEQFFGPGTRLTVL.

CDR3 DNA: TGTGCCAGCAGTCGCGGCAGGGGCTACACCTTC. Its protein product is CASSRGRGYTF. The chain has TRBV28 and TRBJ1-2; D gene unclear. The CDR3 is made up of 11 amino acids. Germline V gene data show CDR1 as MDHEN and CDR2 as SYDVKM. Between the trimmed V and J ends, which lost 5 bases and 8 bases, there was a span of 9 bases.

The V gene is TRBV6-5, the J gene TRBJ1-5; D is uncertain. The CDR3 runs 14 residues. Germline lookup yields CDR1 MNHEY and CDR2 SVGAGI. The V end was cut by 6 bases, the J end by 4 bases, with 13 bases between. This CDR3 is CASRITESNQPQHF. The DNA of the CDR3 is TGTGCCAGCAGAATAACAGAGAGTAATCAGCCCCAGCATTTT.

V usage is TRBV4-1 and J usage is TRBJ1-1, with TRBD1 as a possible D gene (6 bases). Deletions cut 4 bases from V and 0 bases from J, with 9 bases between. The CDR3 consists of 14 residues. The V gene's germline CDR1 is MGHRA and CDR2 YSYEKL. CDR3 protein: CASSPRTVNTEAFF. The CDR3 nucleotides read TGCGCCAGCAGCCCCCGGACAGTGAACACTGAAGCTTTCTTT.

The chain recombines TRBV5-6 with TRBJ1-1, with D perhaps TRBD1 (5 bases). The CDR3 is 13 residues long. V was pared by 5 bases and J by 7 bases, with 15 bases between. The germline gives CDR1 SGHDT, CDR2 YYEEEE. CDR3 residues: CASSPLERGEAFF. Here the CDR3 DNA reads TGTGCCAGCAGTCCGCTAGAAAGGGGTGAAGCTTTCTTT. The variable domain in full, with the rest retrieved from reference TRBV5-6 and TRBJ1-1, is DAGVTQSPTHLIKTRGQQVTLRCSPKSGHDTVSWYQQALGQGPQFIFQYYEEEERQRGNFPDRFSGHQFPNYSSELNVNALLLGDSALYLCASSPLERGEAFFGQGTRLTVV.

The V and J genes are TRBV10-3 and TRBJ2-1, with 8 bases that match TRBD2. CDR3 length: 15 residues. Germline-derived CDR1 and CDR2 are ENHRY and SYGVKD. J gave up 2 bases and V 9 bases, and 9 bases lay outside the gene matches. CDR3 protein: CAISKAGEAYNEQFF. CDR3 nucleotides: TGTGCCATTAGTAAAGCGGGAGAGGCCTACAATGAGCAGTTCTTC.

The rearrangement links TRBV4-1 to TRBJ1-5; 7 bases fit TRBD1. The germline V gene encodes CDR1 MGHRA and CDR2 YSYEKL. The CDR3 is made up of 17 amino acids. The V and J ends lost 0 bases and 7 bases, in that order; junction bases with no gene match: 12. Here the CDR3 reads CASSQDQGTASFQPQHF. CDR3 sequence (DNA): TGCGCCAGCAGCCAAGATCAAGGGACAGCAAGTTTCCAGCCCCAGCATTTT.

A single count supports this clone. The rearrangement links TRBV18 to TRBJ2-5; 11 bases are a match to TRBD1. This CDR3 spans 16 amino acids. Germline V gene data show CDR1 as KGHSH and CDR2 as LQKENI. Losses at the gene ends were 0 bases for V and 5 bases for J; bases not matched to a gene: 5. The chain's CDR3 is CASSPPWTGGDETQYF. CDR3 sequence (DNA): TGTGCCAGCTCACCACCATGGACAGGGGGCGACGAGACCCAGTACTTC.

This sequence joins TRBV5-3 and TRBJ2-5; D uncertain. TRBV5-3 is filed as an ORF, its function uncertain. V was trimmed by 0 bases and J by 2 bases, leaving 8 bases between them. This CDR3 has 14 amino acids. CDR3: CARSLVTEQETQYF. Here the CDR3 DNA reads TGTGCCAGAAGCTTGGTGACGGAGCAAGAGACCCAGTACTTC.

The rearrangement links TRBV18 to TRBJ2-2; the D call may be TRBD1 or TRBD2 (5 bases each). Germline V gene lookup returns CDR1 KGHSH and CDR2 LQKENI. CDR3 size: 17 residues. Between the trimmed V and J ends, which lost 0 bases and 1 base, there was a span of 12 bases. The CDR3 region has the DNA TGTGCCAGCTCACCACCTCTTGGGGGTCAGAACACCGGGGAGCTGTTTTTT. Translated: CASSPPLGGQNTGELFF. The entire variable domain, with the rest obtained from reference TRBV18 and TRBJ2-2, is as follows: NAGVMQNPRHLVRRRGQEARLRCSPMKGHSHVYWYRQLPEEGLKFMVYLQKENIIDESGMPKERFSAEFPKEGPSILRIQQVVRGDSAAYFCASSPPLGGQNTGELFFGEGSRLTVL.

The rearrangement uses TRBV28 and TRBJ2-2; tentatively, D is TRBD1 (5 bases). The CDR3 is 15 residues long. CDR1 is MDHEN and CDR2 is SYDVKM in the germline V gene. V lost 5 bases and J 5 bases, leaving 15 bases between the germline ends. This CDR3 reads CASSGQGVGTGELFF. CDR3 DNA: TGTGCCAGCAGTGGGCAGGGCGTGGGTACCGGGGAGCTGTTTTTT.

This clone was found a few times. The rearrangement uses TRBV12-3 or TRBV12-4 and TRBJ2-5, with D tentatively TRBD2 (6 bases). The CDR3 runs to 13 residues. The germline V and J ends were trimmed by 5 bases and 3 bases, with 10 bases remaining between them. CDR3 residues: CASSISGKETQYF. The CDR3 coding sequence is TGTGCCAGCAGTATTAGCGGCAAAGAGACCCAGTACTTC.

The chain recombines TRBV4-3 with TRBJ2-4; D tentatively reads TRBD1 or TRBD2 (6 bases each). The CDR3 is made up of 16 amino acids. Trimming took off 3 bases at V and 0 bases at J, with 12 bases between the two ends. The germline CDR1 and CDR2 sequences are LGHNA and YSLEER. The CDR3 DNA reads as TGCGCCAGCAGCCAGGAAGGGGGACTAGCCAAAAACATTCAGTACTTC. Translating it yields CASSQEGGLAKNIQYF.

The chain combines TRBV7-9 with TRBJ1-5; possible D gene TRBD1, 6 bases. The CDR3 has 14 residues. Germline lookup yields CDR1 SEHNR and CDR2 FQNEAQ (reference sequence). Trimming took off 5 bases at V and 4 bases at J, with 12 bases between the two ends. The CDR3 sequence: CASSNPDRNQPQHF. The CDR3 DNA reads as TGTGCCAGCAGCAACCCGGACAGAAATCAGCCCCAGCATTTT.

The J gene is TRBJ1-1, the V gene TRBV19; 7 nucleotides align to TRBD1. Germline loops: CDR1 LNHDA, CDR2 SQIVND (reference sequence). The CDR3 extends over 16 amino acids. Trimming removed 3 bases from V and 4 bases from J; junction bases left unmatched: 11. In nucleotides, the CDR3 is TGTGCCAGTAGTATCCGGTCAGGGGGTACGATCACTGAAGCTTTCTTT. Its protein is CASSIRSGGTITEAFF.

V and J are TRBV18 and TRBJ2-2; D is possibly TRBD2 (5 bases). Germline assignment: CDR1 KGHSH and CDR2 LQKENI. The CDR3 extends over 14 amino acids. Trimming stripped 3 bases from V and 4 bases from J, with 9 bases between. For the CDR3, the DNA is TGTGCCAGCTCACCCCCGCTAGCCACCGGGGAGCTGTTTTTT. Its translation: CASSPPLATGELFF.

The chain combines TRBV5-4 with TRBJ2-5, with D possibly being TRBD2 (6 bases). The V gene lost 3 bases and the J gene lost 1 base, with 10 bases spanning the gap. The germline V gene has CDR1 SGHNT and CDR2 YYREEE (reference sequence). The length of the CDR3 is 14 residues. CDR3 loop: CASSSGLLQETQYF. CDR3 nucleotides: TGTGCCAGCAGCTCCGGACTACTCCAAGAGACCCAGTACTTC. Supplemented by reference TRBV5-4 and TRBJ2-5, the full variable domain reads ETGVTQSPTHLIKTRGQQVTLRCSSQSGHNTVSWYQQALGQGPQFIFQYYREEENGRGNFPPRFSGLQFPNYSSELNVNALELDDSALYLCASSSGLLQETQYFGPGTRLLVL.

J is TRBJ1-3 and V is TRBV6-5; D remains unclear. The CDR3 is 13 residues long. V was clipped by 6 bases and J by 2 bases, with 8 bases between them. Germline-derived CDR1 and CDR2 are MNHEY and SVGAGI. CDR3 sequence reads: CASSGRPGNTIYF. The CDR3 DNA is TGTGCCAGCAGCGGACGGCCTGGAAACACCATATATTTT.